This T cell receptor (beta chain) was obtained from a study of T cell repertoires in cytomegalovirus infection. Overall study context: Used in the study were CMV epitopes, some recently identified and HLA-C-restricted, others well-studied and HLA-B-restricted. Study-wide results and limits: Ex vivo, HLA-C-restricted CMV-specific TCR beta clonotypes prevailed over the rest of the response.

CDR3 length equals 14 residues. The V segment lost 2 bases and the J segment 6 bases; nucleotides outside the gene matches: 4. Germline V gene data show CDR1 as SEHNR and CDR2 as FQNEAQ (reference sequence). In TCRdb, the reads were re-called with MiXCR into one record per CDR3 protein. This table has fewer than 850,000 distinct CDR3 sequences, 25% to 30% appearing once. This clonotype was seen only a few times. Antigen: not known. The chain carries TRBV7-9 and TRBJ1-3; 7 positions match TRBD1. The origin of this receptor is a human donor in good health (CMV status not recorded). Some clones in this sample may be carry-over from other donors' samples. The source material was cultured CD8+ T cells from PBMCs, sampled from culture after CMV antigen stimulation. CDR3 nucleotide sequence: TGTGCCAGCAGCTTACCAGGGGGTCTAAACACCATATATTTT. Its translation is CASSLPGGLNTIYF.